The text below deals with one TCR beta chain. The antigen is undetermined. This record comes from a study of vaccination effects on CD4 cells after COVID-19. Using immunoSEQ multiplex PCR, the repertoire was profiled, and TCRdb retains in-frame clones only, with some absent. Among tens of thousands of clones listed, roughly 80% were seen once. Antigen-specific CD4+ T cells were expanded (with viral peptide pools) by the ViraFEST assay ahead of sequencing. Culture proceeded for more than 8 days, and CD4+ T cells were then isolated. It was two doses of either the BNT162b2 or mRNA-1273 vaccine that participants received. The CDR3 contains 18 residues. CDR1 and CDR2 from the germline V gene are LNHDA and SQIVND (reference sequence). V was cut by 0 bases and J by 0 bases, with 15 bases left in between.

The sequencing here drew on CD4+ T cells from PBMCs cultured with SARS-CoV-2 spike peptides, taken after COVID-19 vaccination. V is TRBV19 and J is TRBJ2-4; D call uncertain. The receptor's source is a human donor who received a COVID-19 vaccine. Some clones in this sample may be carry-over from other donors' samples. CDR3 sequence (DNA): TGTGCCAGTAGTATAGACATCCTAAAGACGGAAGCCAAAAACATTCAGTACTTC. It translates to CASSIDILKTEAKNIQYF.